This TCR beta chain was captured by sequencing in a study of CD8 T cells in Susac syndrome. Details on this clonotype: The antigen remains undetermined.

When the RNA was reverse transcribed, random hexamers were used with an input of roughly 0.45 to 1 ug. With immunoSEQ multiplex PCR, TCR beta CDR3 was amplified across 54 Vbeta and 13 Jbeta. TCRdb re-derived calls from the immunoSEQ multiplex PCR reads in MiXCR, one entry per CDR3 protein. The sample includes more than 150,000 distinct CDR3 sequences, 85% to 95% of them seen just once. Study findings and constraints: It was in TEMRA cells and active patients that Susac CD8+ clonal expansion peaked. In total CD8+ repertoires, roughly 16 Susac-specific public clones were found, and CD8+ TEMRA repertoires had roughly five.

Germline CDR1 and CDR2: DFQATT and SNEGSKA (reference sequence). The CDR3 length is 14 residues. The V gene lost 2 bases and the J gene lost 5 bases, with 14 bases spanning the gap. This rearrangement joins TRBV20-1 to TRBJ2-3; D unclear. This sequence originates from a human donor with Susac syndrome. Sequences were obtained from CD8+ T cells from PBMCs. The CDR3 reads CSARNRPRRDTQYF. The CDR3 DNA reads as TGCAGTGCTAGAAATAGGCCCAGAAGAGATACGCAGTATTTT.